Following are 11 T cell receptor beta chains from one sample sequenced in a study of blood T cell repertoires in COVID-19. Assay: immunoSEQ multiplex PCR; the TCRdb copy retains only in-frame clones and omits some. The data show about 180,000 clones, 70% to 80% seen once. Sample: PBMCs or T cells enriched from blood (not recorded which). The source is a man aged 55 to 70 who had been exposed to COVID-19.

This sequence joins TRBV12-3 or TRBV12-4 and TRBJ1-1; tentative D call: TRBD1 (5 bases). This CDR3 comprises 13 residues. V was pared by 5 bases and J by 5 bases, with 12 bases between. CDR3 bases: TGTGCCAGCAGTGACACCGGGGGAACTGAAGCTTTCTTT. It translates to CASSDTGGTEAFF.

V and J are TRBV19 and TRBJ1-5, with 8 bases that match TRBD1. Germline CDR1 and CDR2: LNHDA and SQIVND (reference sequence). Losses at the gene ends were 7 bases for V and 4 bases for J; bases not matched to a gene: 12. The CDR3 runs 16 residues. CDR3 DNA: TGTGCCAGTACCCTCAACGGACAGGGTAGGAATCAGCCCCAGCATTTT. The encoded protein is CASTLNGQGRNQPQHF.

This rearrangement joins TRBV10-3 to TRBJ1-1; maybe TRBD1 (5 bases). The V end was cut by 10 bases, the J end by 1 base, with 16 bases between. The CDR3 extends over 14 amino acids. Per the germline V gene, CDR1 is ENHRY and CDR2 is SYGVKD. The chain's CDR3 is CATLPGGANTEAFF. CDR3 DNA sequence: TGTGCCACCCTACCCGGGGGTGCGAACACTGAAGCTTTCTTT.

The V call is TRBV3-1 (or the pseudogene TRBV3-2), the J call TRBJ2-4, with D possibly matching TRBD1 (5 bases). CDR1 LGHDT and CDR2 YNNKEL come from the germline V gene (reference sequence). The CDR3 is 16 amino acids. V was trimmed by 5 bases and J by 2 bases, leaving 16 bases between them. DNA for the CDR3: TGTGCCAGCAGCTCCAGGGAACGGGTACCCAAAAACATTCAGTACTTC. Its protein is CASSSRERVPKNIQYF.

V gene TRBV28 combines with J gene TRBJ1-5, with D uncertain. The CDR3 is made up of 14 amino acids. Trimming removed 3 bases at V and 3 bases at J, with 9 bases between. Looked up from germline, CDR1 is MDHEN and CDR2 is SYDVKM. The CDR3 reads CASSFGPTNQPQHF. CDR3 coding DNA: TGTGCCAGCAGTTTTGGGCCCACCAATCAGCCCCAGCATTTT.

This clone was recorded a few times. The chain is built from TRBV30 and TRBJ1-3; D may be TRBD1 (5 bases). V was pared by 5 bases and J by 3 bases, with 11 bases between. The CDR3 loop spans 13 amino acids. From germline, CDR1 is GTSNPN and CDR2 SVGIG (reference sequence). The CDR3 nucleotides read TGTGCCTGGGCCGGGACTCGTGGAAACACCATATATTTT. As protein: CAWAGTRGNTIYF.

About this clone itself: This CDR3 is also generated by other DNA sequences in the sample. The chain links TRBV25-1 to TRBJ1-2, with a possible D match to TRBD1 (5 bases). The CDR3 extends over 11 amino acids. Germline loops: CDR1 MGHDK, CDR2 SYGVNS. Trimming left V 1 base short and J 8 bases short, with 5 bases between. The CDR3 is CASSESGGYTF. In DNA form, the CDR3 reads TGTGCCAGCAGTGAATCAGGGGGCTACACCTTC.

In this sample, this clone turned up many times. The chain links TRBV9 to TRBJ1-3; 10 bases are a match to TRBD1. Germline CDR1 is SGDLS and CDR2 is YYNGEE. V dropped 0 bases and J dropped 1; count of bases not matched to a gene: 7. CDR3 size: 18 residues. The CDR3 DNA reads as TGTGCCAGCAGCGTAGCCCCCCGGACAGGGGGGTCTGGAAACACCATATATTTT. Amino acids: CASSVAPRTGGSGNTIYF. Drawing the rest from reference TRBV9 and TRBJ1-3, the complete variable domain is DSGVTQTPKHLITATGQRVTLRCSPRSGDLSVYWYQQSLDQGLQFLIQYYNGEERAKGNILERFSAQQFPDLHSELNLSSLELGDSALYFCASSVAPRTGGSGNTIYFGEGSWLTVV.

The genes are TRBV5-6 and TRBJ1-6, with D possibly TRBD1 on 6 matching bases. With 4 bases removed from V and 2 bases from J, the gap between germline ends came to 16 bases. The germline V gene encodes CDR1 SGHDT and CDR2 YYEEEE. This CDR3 spans 17 amino acids. The CDR3 DNA reads TGTGCCAGCAGCCTTATTCTCGGACAGACCTATAATTCACCCCTCCACTTT. Translation gives CASSLILGQTYNSPLHF.

This clone was seen more than once but under ten times. The junction departs from germline at one end; a sequencing error may be responsible. The chain carries TRBV29-1 and TRBJ2-2; D perhaps matches TRBD2 (6 bases). The CDR3 spans 14 residues. The V gene's germline CDR1 is SQVTM and CDR2 ANQGSEA. The CDR3 coding sequence is TGCAGCGTTGAAGATAGGTTTGTGCGCGGGAAGCTGTTTTTT. This codes for CSVEDRFVRGKLFF.

J is TRBJ1-2 and V is TRBV5-1; D is uncertain. CDR1 SGHRS and CDR2 YFSETQ come from the germline V gene. V was shortened by 4 bases and J by 7 bases, with 17 bases between the two germline ends. CDR3 length: 14 amino acids. The CDR3 DNA sequence: TGCGCCAGCAGCCCGGCGGGCCAGGCGGGTGGCTACACCTTC. It yields the protein CASSPAGQAGGYTF.